These 8 T cell receptor beta chains originate from one sample sequenced in a study of blood T cell repertoires in COVID-19. Assay: immunoSEQ multiplex PCR; the TCRdb copy retains only in-frame clones and omits some. The table includes some 400,000 clones, about 90% detected once. The sequenced sample was peripheral blood. The receptors here all came from a man aged 18 to 30 with active or convalescent COVID-19.

This clone has a handful of counts. This chain links TRBV14 with TRBJ2-1; TRBD2 matches at 10 bases. CDR3 size: 16 residues. The germline V gene encodes CDR1 SGHDN and CDR2 FVKESK. J was trimmed by 4 bases and V by 1 base; bases with no gene match: 4. This chain's CDR3 is CASSQGRTSGYNEQFF. In DNA, the CDR3 is TGTGCCAGCAGCCAAGGTAGGACTAGCGGTTACAATGAGCAGTTCTTC.

This clone was seen a few times. The chain combines TRBV11-2 with TRBJ1-2, with a possible D match to TRBD1 (6 bases). The V end was cut by 5 bases, the J end by 8 bases, with 18 bases between. The germline V gene encodes CDR1 SGHAT and CDR2 FQNNGV. The CDR3 runs 14 residues. CDR3 coding DNA: TGTGCCAGCAGCCCCATTTGGGCAGGGGAAGGCTACACCTTC. This encodes CASSPIWAGEGYTF.

This chain uses TRBV29-1 with TRBJ1-2; a weak D match, TRBD1 (6 bases). The V and J ends lost 7 bases and 7 bases respectively, with 22 bases between them. Germline lookup yields CDR1 SQVTM and CDR2 ANQGSEA. The length of the CDR3 is 14 residues. The CDR3, as DNA: TGCAGCGCCGGACAGAACGGACCCTATCCTGGCTACACCTTC. It encodes CSAGQNGPYPGYTF.

The chain employs TRBV3-1 (or the pseudogene TRBV3-2) and TRBJ1-1; D is possibly TRBD1 (5 bases). Between the trimmed V and J ends, which lost 1 base and 2 bases, there was a span of 14 bases. This CDR3 spans 16 amino acids. CDR1 LGHDT and CDR2 YNNKEL come from the germline V gene (reference sequence). In nucleotides, the CDR3 is TGTGCCAGCAGCCAAGCCCTGATGCAGGGTAACACTGAAGCTTTCTTT. It yields the protein CASSQALMQGNTEAFF.

The chain links TRBV4-2 to TRBJ2-7; 12 bases map to TRBD2. Germline V gene data show CDR1 as LGHNA and CDR2 as YNFKEQ. This CDR3 spans 17 amino acids. After removal of 0 bases from V and 2 bases from J, the junction contained 5 bases not matched to a gene. The CDR3 DNA is TGTGCCAGCAGCCAAGACGCCCCTAGCGGGGGGGCCTACGAGCAGTACTTC. Amino acid sequence: CASSQDAPSGGAYEQYF.

The chain recombines TRBV7-9 with TRBJ1-4, with D hard to call. CDR1 and CDR2 from the germline V gene are SEHNR and FQNEAQ (reference sequence). Deletions cut 7 bases from V and 11 bases from J, with 17 bases between. The CDR3 has 13 amino acids. The CDR3 sequence is CASNQAGTEKLFF. CDR3 coding DNA: TGTGCCAGCAACCAGGCCGGAACCGAGAAACTGTTTTTT.

The J gene is TRBJ1-1, the V gene TRBV19, with 7 nucleotides matching TRBD1. V shed 5 bases and J 11 bases; nucleotides not matched to a gene: 14. Germline CDR1 reads LNHDA; CDR2 reads SQIVND (reference sequence). There are 14 residues in the CDR3. CDR3: CASSVTGQTVRAFF. DNA for the CDR3: TGTGCCAGTAGTGTAACGGGACAGACTGTTAGGGCTTTCTTT. The entire variable domain, with the rest obtained from reference TRBV19 and TRBJ1-1, is as follows: DGGITQSPKYLFRKEGQNVTLSCEQNLNHDAMYWYRQDPGQGLRLIYYSQIVNDFQKGDIAEGYSVSREKKESFPLTVTSAQKNPTAFYLCASSVTGQTVRAFFGQGTRLTVV.

This chain uses TRBV7-2 with TRBJ2-1; D perhaps matches TRBD1 (6 bases). V was trimmed by 9 bases and J by 1 base, leaving 10 bases between them. CDR3 length equals 13 residues. Per germline, CDR1 SGHTA and CDR2 FQGNSA. The DNA of the CDR3 is TGTGCCAGTGGACAGAGATCCTACAATGAGCAGTTCTTC. Its translation: CASGQRSYNEQFF.